One and the same sample provided the 25 T cell receptor beta chains below, sequenced in a study of blood T cell repertoires in COVID-19. Sequencing was performed with immunoSEQ multiplex PCR; in TCRdb, only in-frame clones are kept and a portion is missing. The table includes about 190,000 clones, 65% to 80% detected once. Sequenced material: peripheral blood. These receptors all stem from a woman aged 45-65 years with acute or convalescent COVID-19.

This clone showed up just once. This chain connects TRBV27 to TRBJ2-2, with 7 bases matching TRBD2. CDR1 and CDR2 from the germline V gene are MNHEY and SMNVEV (reference sequence). The CDR3 spans 14 residues. The ends lost 6 bases at V and 7 bases at J; junction bases unmatched: 8. In DNA form, the CDR3 reads TGTGCCAGCAGCTCCGGACTAGGGAGCGGGGAGCTGTTTTTT. Translating it yields CASSSGLGSGELFF.

This clone occurred once. The chain recombines TRBV10-3 with TRBJ1-6; D may be TRBD1 (6 bases). V lost 6 bases, J lost 5 bases, and 14 bases lay in between. The V gene's germline CDR1 is ENHRY and CDR2 SYGVKD. CDR3 size: 15 residues. CDR3 nucleotide sequence: TGTGCCATCAGCCTTGCGGGGGGCGATAATTCACCCCTCCACTTT. This gives the protein CAISLAGGDNSPLHF.

This clone is a singleton in its sample. The chain uses TRBV28 and TRBJ1-5; D is unclear. V was cut by 6 bases and J by 3 bases, with 6 bases left in between. The CDR3 has 12 residues. From germline, CDR1 is MDHEN and CDR2 SYDVKM. The CDR3 is CASRGNNQPQHF. The CDR3 region has the DNA TGTGCCAGCAGGGGCAACAATCAGCCCCAGCATTTT.

The chain couples TRBV14 to TRBJ2-2, with 8 positions matching TRBD1. Per germline, CDR1 SGHDN and CDR2 FVKESK. V trimming: 2 bases; J trimming: 9 bases; junction bases outside the gene matches: 14. There are 17 residues in the CDR3. The CDR3 loop is CASSQRRQGAYIRELFF. The CDR3 coding sequence is TGTGCCAGCAGCCAAAGACGGCAGGGGGCATATATCCGGGAGCTGTTTTTT.

V usage is TRBV12-5 and J usage is TRBJ2-5; D unresolved. V lost 1 base and J 4 bases, leaving 13 bases between the germline ends. Germline loops: CDR1 LGHNT, CDR2 FRNRAP. The CDR3 runs 15 residues. CDR3 loop: CASGLGQAFGETQYF. CDR3 coding DNA: TGTGCTAGTGGTTTGGGGCAGGCGTTTGGAGAGACCCAGTACTTC.

This clone was observed a single time. The genes are TRBV4-3 and TRBJ2-1, with D unclear. Germline assignment: CDR1 LGHNA and CDR2 YSLEER. The V gene lost 0 bases and the J gene lost 2 bases, with 8 bases spanning the gap. The CDR3 covers 15 residues. This CDR3 is CASSQEAVTYNEQFF. Here the CDR3 DNA reads TGCGCCAGCAGCCAAGAAGCCGTGACCTACAATGAGCAGTTCTTC.

The chain recombines TRBV7-5 with TRBJ2-7; the tabulated D call, TRBD1, remains unverified against the DNA. TRBV7-5 is a documented pseudogene. CDR3 length: 15 residues. CDR3 sequence reads: CARSNDRGDLYEQYF. The CDR3 DNA follows: TGTGCCAGAAGCAACGACAGGGGCGATCTCTACGAGCAGTACTTC.

The chain employs TRBV2 and TRBJ2-7; D not certain. V was shortened by 1 base and J by 2 bases, with 9 bases between the two germline ends. This CDR3 spans 14 amino acids. Germline V gene lookup returns CDR1 SNHLY and CDR2 FYNNEI. DNA for the CDR3: TGTGCCAGCAGTGAAGGGCGGAGTACCTACGAGCAGTACTTC. Protein: CASSEGRSTYEQYF.

This clone was seen only a few times. The chain joins TRBV25-1 to TRBJ1-1; possible D gene TRBD1, 6 bases. V lost 6 bases and J lost 1, with 21 bases in between. Per the germline V gene, CDR1 is MGHDK and CDR2 is SYGVNS. This CDR3 contains 17 residues. The CDR3 DNA reads TGTGCCAGCAGGGCCCGTAAAGGGCCCAGGGGGAACACTGAAGCTTTCTTT. Amino acids: CASRARKGPRGNTEAFF.

The chain links TRBV6-1 to TRBJ1-5, with D uncertain. This CDR3 spans 18 amino acids. The V gene's germline CDR1 is MNHNS and CDR2 SASEGT. V shed 2 bases and J shed 2 bases, with 19 bases lying between them. CDR3 DNA sequence: TGTGCCAGCAGTGAATTCTTTGCGGGAGGGAGTGGCAATCAGCCCCAGCATTTT. This encodes CASSEFFAGGSGNQPQHF.

The chain carries TRBV4-3 and TRBJ1-6; weak D call: TRBD1 (6 bases). V dropped 4 bases and J dropped 10 bases, with 20 bases sitting between them. Germline V gives CDR1 LGHNA, CDR2 YSLEER. The CDR3 loop spans 16 amino acids. The CDR3 nucleotides read TGCGCCAGCAGCCCCCAGGCCGGGGGGGCCAGGTCACCCCTCCACTTT. This translates into CASSPQAGGARSPLHF.

The chain combines TRBV11-2 with TRBJ1-1, with no clear D. The V gene lost 2 bases and the J gene lost 0 bases, with 10 bases spanning the gap. The CDR3 runs 15 residues. CDR1 is SGHAT, CDR2 FQNNGV, per germline. CDR3 region: CASSLMEGLNTEAFF. In nucleotides, the CDR3 is TGTGCCAGCAGCTTAATGGAGGGTCTGAACACTGAAGCTTTCTTT.

This clone was seen only a few times. The V gene is TRBV6-1, the J gene TRBJ1-4; D uncertain. Germline CDR1 MNHNS, CDR2 SASEGT. V lost 4 bases and J lost 2, with 20 bases in between. This CDR3 region has 18 residues. The CDR3 is CASSGPPAGRPTNEKLFF. As DNA, the CDR3 is TGTGCCAGCAGTGGTCCACCGGCGGGCAGGCCTACTAATGAAAAACTGTTTTTT.

The CDR3 sequence is CASLSGTSGRNEQFF. DNA of the CDR3: TGTGCCAGTCTAAGTGGGACTAGCGGGAGGAATGAGCAGTTCTTC. The J gene is TRBJ2-1, the V gene TRBV19, with 15 bases identical to TRBD2. The CDR3 has 15 amino acids. Germline V lookup: CDR1 LNHDA, CDR2 SQIVND (reference sequence). V dropped 8 bases and J dropped 7; count of bases not matched to a gene: 6.

The J gene is TRBJ1-1, the V gene TRBV18; 8 bases line up with TRBD1. This CDR3 is 16 amino acids long. Germline V gene data show CDR1 as KGHSH and CDR2 as LQKENI. J was trimmed by 6 bases and V by 3 bases; bases with no gene match: 12. CDR3 protein: CASSPSQIQGAAEAFF. Here the CDR3 DNA reads TGTGCCAGCTCACCGAGTCAGATCCAGGGGGCGGCTGAAGCTTTCTTT.

The count of this clone is one. The chain links TRBV28 to TRBJ2-2; 7 bases are a match to TRBD1. J gave up 0 bases and V 4 bases, and 2 bases lay outside the gene matches. Germline loops: CDR1 MDHEN, CDR2 SYDVKM. The CDR3 length is 15 residues. The DNA of the CDR3 is TGTGCCAGCAGTTCCGGGACAGCGAACACCGGGGAGCTGTTTTTT. It specifies CASSSGTANTGELFF.

This chain connects TRBV2 to TRBJ2-1; D gene ambiguous. CDR1 and CDR2 from the germline V gene are SNHLY and FYNNEI. This CDR3 has 11 amino acids. Trimming removed 6 bases from V and 4 bases from J, with 4 bases in between. DNA of the CDR3: TGTGCCAGCAGGGCTTACAATGAGCAGTTCTTC. Protein product: CASRAYNEQFF.

The J gene is TRBJ1-5, the V gene TRBV19; D gene uncertain. This CDR3 region has 15 residues. CDR1 LNHDA and CDR2 SQIVND come from the germline V gene (reference sequence). With 7 bases removed from V and 0 bases from J, the gap between germline ends came to 13 bases. The CDR3 coding sequence is TGTGCCAGTACCCTCGGGGTGAATAGCAATCAGCCCCAGCATTTT. Its translation is CASTLGVNSNQPQHF.

The J gene is TRBJ1-6, the V gene TRBV25-1; tentatively, D is TRBD1 (5 bases). Deletions cut 6 bases from V and 11 bases from J, with 20 bases between. CDR3 size: 15 residues. Looked up from germline, CDR1 is MGHDK and CDR2 is SYGVNS. The CDR3 region has the DNA TGTGCCAGCAGGGCAATGGGACTCGGTTCCCCACCCCTCCACTTT. This codes for CASRAMGLGSPPLHF.

This clone was detected many times. The chain couples TRBV6-6 to TRBJ2-7; TRBD1 agrees at 7 bases. The CDR3 contains 13 residues. Per germline, CDR1 MNHNY and CDR2 SVGAGI (reference sequence). V shed 6 bases, J shed 3 bases, and the junction held 5 bases outside the gene matches. For the CDR3, the DNA is TGTGCCAGCAGGGTACAGGGGATCTACGAGCAGTACTTC. Encoded protein: CASRVQGIYEQYF.

The chain has TRBV19 and TRBJ1-1; D might be TRBD1 (6 bases). CDR3 size: 14 residues. CDR1 LNHDA and CDR2 SQIVND come from the germline V gene (reference sequence). Deletions cut 2 bases from V and 4 bases from J, with 11 bases between. CDR3 in amino acids: CASSILGGSTEAFF. The CDR3 DNA follows: TGTGCCAGTAGTATATTAGGGGGTAGCACTGAAGCTTTCTTT.

This chain links TRBV28 with TRBJ1-2, with a weak D call TRBD1 (6 bases). The V end lost 6 bases, the J end lost 8 bases, and 16 bases lay between the germline ends. This CDR3 comprises 13 residues. The V gene's germline CDR1 is MDHEN and CDR2 SYDVKM. This CDR3 reads CASSSDRREGYTF. The CDR3, as DNA: TGTGCCAGCAGCTCCGACAGGCGAGAAGGCTACACCTTC.

V gene TRBV6-5 combines with J gene TRBJ1-2, with D perhaps TRBD1 (6 bases). The CDR3 totals 15 residues. Looked up from germline, CDR1 is MNHEY and CDR2 is SVGAGI. V was clipped by 0 bases and J by 2 bases, with 10 bases between them. The CDR3 sequence: CASSYSRQGNYGYTF. DNA for the CDR3: TGTGCCAGCAGTTACTCGCGCCAGGGGAACTATGGCTACACCTTC.

This chain joins TRBV27 and TRBJ2-7; D is unclear. From germline, CDR1 is MNHEY and CDR2 SMNVEV (reference sequence). This CDR3 contains 12 residues. Trimming left V 8 bases short and J 2 bases short, with 10 bases between. CDR3 region: CASWANPYEQYF. CDR3 coding DNA: TGTGCCAGCTGGGCCAATCCCTACGAGCAGTACTTC.

This clone has just a few counts. V gene TRBV27 combines with J gene TRBJ2-7, with 7 bases lining up with TRBD1. This CDR3 region has 14 residues. With V trimmed by 4 bases and J by 3 bases, 6 bases remained unmatched. Germline V gene sequence: CDR1 MNHEY, CDR2 SMNVEV (reference sequence). In nucleotides, the CDR3 is TGTGCCAGCAGTTCCCGAACAGGGGACTACGAGCAGTACTTC. As protein: CASSSRTGDYEQYF.